The 6 T cell receptor beta chains below were found in one sample sequenced in a study of CD8 T cells in ankylosing spondylitis (TCRdb year 2017). The library was built by means of 5' RACE. The data were produced on an Illumina HiSeq 2500. TCRdb reran the public reads through fastp at Q25 and MiXCR, keeping productive beta chains. Each record represents a unique CDR3 protein, reported with the most common genes and DNA among its rows. The sample contains 180,000 or so distinct CDR3 sequences, about 9.9% of them found a single time. Approximately 32% of the sample lies in the top ten. The specimen sequenced was blood, either unsorted or a sorted T cell fraction (not recorded which). All receptors come from a male donor with ankylosing spondylitis or in good health (not recorded which).

V gene TRBV7-9 combines with J gene TRBJ2-3, with D possibly TRBD2 on 5 matching bases. CDR1 and CDR2 from the germline V gene are SEHNR and FQNEAQ (reference sequence). The length of the CDR3 is 12 residues. The V end lost 8 bases, the J end lost 5 bases, and 11 bases lay between the germline ends. The CDR3 loop is CASGLGIDTQYF. The CDR3 DNA reads as TGTGCCAGCGGACTCGGCATAGATACGCAGTATTTT.

In this sample, this clonotype turned up a few times. This chain joins TRBV5-1 and TRBJ1-1, with D maybe TRBD1 (5 bases). The germline CDR1 and CDR2 sequences are SGHRS and YFSETQ. The CDR3 length is 18 residues. Trimming pared 0 bases from V and 1 base from J, leaving 19 bases between. CDR3 coding DNA: TGCGCCAGCAGCTTGGTATTAAGACACAACGGGGGGAACACTGAAGCTTTCTTT. Translation gives CASSLVLRHNGGNTEAFF. Full variable domain (outside the CDR3, taken from reference TRBV5-1 and TRBJ1-1): KAGVTQTPRYLIKTRGQQVTLSCSPISGHRSVSWYQQTPGQGLQFLFEYFSETQRNKGNFPGRFSGRQFSNSRSEMNVSTLELGDSALYLCASSLVLRHNGGNTEAFFGQGTRLTVV.

V gene TRBV7-8 combines with J gene TRBJ2-2; no clear D. V dropped 5 bases and J dropped 5 bases, with 12 bases sitting between them. This CDR3 is 14 amino acids long. CDR1 and CDR2 from the germline V gene are SGHVS and FQNEAQ. The CDR3 is CASSRLDGTGELFF. The CDR3 nucleotides read TGTGCCAGCAGCCGACTGGACGGAACCGGGGAGCTGTTTTTT.

This clonotype appeared a few times. The rearrangement uses TRBV11-2 and TRBJ2-3; 11 bases align to TRBD2. Germline values: CDR1 SGHAT, CDR2 FQNNGV. V dropped 4 bases and J dropped 3; count of bases not matched to a gene: 3. The CDR3 sequence is 15 residues long. The CDR3 loop is CASSSSGGSTDTQYF. CDR3 DNA: TGTGCCAGCAGCTCTAGCGGGGGGAGTACAGATACGCAGTATTTT. The entire variable domain, with the rest obtained from reference TRBV11-2 and TRBJ2-3, is as follows: EAGVAQSPRYKIIEKRQSVAFWCNPISGHATLYWYQQILGQGPKLLIQFQNNGVVDDSQLPKDRFSAERLKGVDSTLKIQPAKLEDSAVYLCASSSSGGSTDTQYFGPGTRLTVL.

This clonotype appeared a few times. The chain has TRBV20-1 and TRBJ2-7; 10 bases fit TRBD1. CDR1 and CDR2 from the germline V gene are DFQATT and SNEGSKA (reference sequence). V gave up 0 bases and J gave up 4 bases; unmatched junction bases: 3. CDR3 length: 14 residues. The CDR3 DNA is TGCAGTGCTAGAGAGCGGGACAGGGGTTACGAGCAGTACTTC. Encoded protein: CSARERDRGYEQYF.

This clonotype was found many times. The V gene is TRBV27, the J gene TRBJ2-7; D ambiguous. The ends were cut back, 0 bases at V and 0 bases at J, with 9 bases in the middle. The germline V gene has CDR1 MNHEY and CDR2 SMNVEV (reference sequence). The CDR3 contains 15 residues. CDR3 coding DNA: TGTGCCAGCAGTTTATCCCGGACGTTCTCCTACGAGCAGTACTTC. It yields the protein CASSLSRTFSYEQYF.